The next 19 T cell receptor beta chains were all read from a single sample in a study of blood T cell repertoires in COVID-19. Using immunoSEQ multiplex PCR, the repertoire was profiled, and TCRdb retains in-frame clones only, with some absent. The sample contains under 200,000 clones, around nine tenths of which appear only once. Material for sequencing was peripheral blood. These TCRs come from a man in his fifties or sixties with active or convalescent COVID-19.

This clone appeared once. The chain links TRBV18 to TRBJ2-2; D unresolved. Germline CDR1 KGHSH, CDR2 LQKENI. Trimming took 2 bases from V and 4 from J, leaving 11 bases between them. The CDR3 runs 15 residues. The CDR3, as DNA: TGTGCCAGCTCACCAAACGCCCCAGGCACCGGGGAGCTGTTTTTT. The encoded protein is CASSPNAPGTGELFF.

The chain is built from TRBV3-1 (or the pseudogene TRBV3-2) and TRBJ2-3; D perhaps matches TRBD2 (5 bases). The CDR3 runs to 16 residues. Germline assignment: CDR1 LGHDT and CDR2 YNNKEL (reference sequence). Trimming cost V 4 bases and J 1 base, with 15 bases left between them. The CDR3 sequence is CASSLQRVSGTDTQYF. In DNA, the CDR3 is TGTGCCAGCAGCCTCCAGAGGGTATCTGGCACAGATACGCAGTATTTT.

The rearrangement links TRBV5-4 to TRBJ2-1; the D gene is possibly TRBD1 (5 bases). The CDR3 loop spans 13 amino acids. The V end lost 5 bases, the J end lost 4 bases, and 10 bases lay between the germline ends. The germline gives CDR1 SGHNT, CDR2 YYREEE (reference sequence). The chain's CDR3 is CASRSDSYNEQFF. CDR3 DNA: TGTGCCAGCAGGTCCGACAGTTACAATGAGCAGTTCTTC.

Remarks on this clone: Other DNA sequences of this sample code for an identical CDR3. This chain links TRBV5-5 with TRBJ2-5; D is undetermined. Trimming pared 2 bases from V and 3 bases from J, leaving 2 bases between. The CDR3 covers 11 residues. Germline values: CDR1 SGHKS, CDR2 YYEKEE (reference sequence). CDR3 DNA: TGTGCCAGCAGCTTTAAAGAGACCCAGTACTTC. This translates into CASSFKETQYF.

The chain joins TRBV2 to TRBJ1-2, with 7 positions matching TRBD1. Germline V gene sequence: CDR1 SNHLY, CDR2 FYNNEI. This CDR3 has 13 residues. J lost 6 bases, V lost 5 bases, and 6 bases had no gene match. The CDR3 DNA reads TGTGCCAGCAGTTCCGGGACAGCAAATGGCTACACCTTC. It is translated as CASSSGTANGYTF.

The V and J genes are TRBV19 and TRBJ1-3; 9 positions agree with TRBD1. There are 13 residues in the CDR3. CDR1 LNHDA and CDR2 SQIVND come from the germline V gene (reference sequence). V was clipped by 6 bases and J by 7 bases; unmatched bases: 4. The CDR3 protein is CASRSTGGNTIYF. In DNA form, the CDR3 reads TGTGCCAGTAGATCGACAGGGGGGAACACCATATATTTT.

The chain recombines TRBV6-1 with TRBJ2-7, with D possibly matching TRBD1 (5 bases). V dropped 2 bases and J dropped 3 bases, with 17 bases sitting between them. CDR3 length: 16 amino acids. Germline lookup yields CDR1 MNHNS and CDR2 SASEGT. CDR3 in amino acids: CASSESVAGSYYEQYF. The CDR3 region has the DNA TGTGCCAGCAGTGAATCTGTGGCAGGGTCTTACTACGAGCAGTACTTC.

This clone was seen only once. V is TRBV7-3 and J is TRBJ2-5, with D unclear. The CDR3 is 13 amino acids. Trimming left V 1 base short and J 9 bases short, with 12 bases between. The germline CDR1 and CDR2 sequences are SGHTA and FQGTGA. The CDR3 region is CASSLNTASPQYF. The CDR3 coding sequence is TGTGCCAGCAGCTTAAATACTGCTAGTCCCCAGTACTTC.

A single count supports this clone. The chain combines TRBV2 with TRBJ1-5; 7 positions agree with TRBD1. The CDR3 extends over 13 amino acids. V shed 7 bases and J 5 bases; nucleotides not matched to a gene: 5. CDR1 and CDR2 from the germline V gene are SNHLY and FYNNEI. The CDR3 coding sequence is TGTGCCAGCACCCGAACAGGGGATCAGCCCCAGCATTTT. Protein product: CASTRTGDQPQHF.

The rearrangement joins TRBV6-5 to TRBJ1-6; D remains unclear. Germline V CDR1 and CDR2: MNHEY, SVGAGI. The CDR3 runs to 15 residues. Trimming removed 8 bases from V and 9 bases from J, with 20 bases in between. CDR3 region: CASRNVRRGGSPLHF. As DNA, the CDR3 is TGTGCCAGCCGCAACGTCCGACGTGGAGGTTCACCCCTCCACTTT.

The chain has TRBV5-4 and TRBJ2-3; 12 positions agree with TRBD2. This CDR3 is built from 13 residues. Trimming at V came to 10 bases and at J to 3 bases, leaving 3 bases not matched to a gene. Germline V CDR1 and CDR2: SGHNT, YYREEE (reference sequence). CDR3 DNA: TGTGCCTCCGGGACTAGCGGGACAGATACGCAGTATTTT. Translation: CASGTSGTDTQYF.

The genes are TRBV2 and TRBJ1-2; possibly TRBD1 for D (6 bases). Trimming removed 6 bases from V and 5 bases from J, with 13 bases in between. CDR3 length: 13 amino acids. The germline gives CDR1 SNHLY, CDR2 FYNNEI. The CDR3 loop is CASRGGEAYGYTF. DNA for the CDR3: TGTGCCAGCAGAGGGGGTGAAGCATATGGCTACACCTTC.

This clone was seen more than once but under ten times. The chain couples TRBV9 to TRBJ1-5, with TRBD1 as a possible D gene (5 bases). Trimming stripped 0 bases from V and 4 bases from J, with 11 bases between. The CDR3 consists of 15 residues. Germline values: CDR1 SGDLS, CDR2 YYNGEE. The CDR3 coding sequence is TGTGCCAGCAGCGTAGAGGCAGGGTTGAATCAGCCCCAGCATTTT. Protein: CASSVEAGLNQPQHF.

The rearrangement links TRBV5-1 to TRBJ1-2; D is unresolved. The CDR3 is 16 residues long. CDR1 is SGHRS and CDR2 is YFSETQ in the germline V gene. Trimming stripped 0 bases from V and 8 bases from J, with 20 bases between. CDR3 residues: CASSLAPRGPHGGYTF. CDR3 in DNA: TGCGCCAGCAGCTTGGCTCCGCGCGGGCCCCACGGAGGCTACACCTTC.

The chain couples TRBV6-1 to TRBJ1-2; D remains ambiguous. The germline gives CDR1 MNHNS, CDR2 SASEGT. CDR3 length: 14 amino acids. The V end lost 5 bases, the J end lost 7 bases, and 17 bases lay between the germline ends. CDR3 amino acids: CASSSTEGLLGYTF. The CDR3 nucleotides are TGTGCCAGCAGTTCCACGGAGGGTCTACTTGGCTACACCTTC.

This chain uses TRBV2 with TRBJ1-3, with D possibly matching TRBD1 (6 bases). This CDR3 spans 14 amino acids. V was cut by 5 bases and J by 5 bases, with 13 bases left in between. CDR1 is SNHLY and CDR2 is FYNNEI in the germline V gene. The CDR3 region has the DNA TGTGCCAGCAGTATGACAGGAACTCGAAACACCATATATTTT. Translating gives CASSMTGTRNTIYF.

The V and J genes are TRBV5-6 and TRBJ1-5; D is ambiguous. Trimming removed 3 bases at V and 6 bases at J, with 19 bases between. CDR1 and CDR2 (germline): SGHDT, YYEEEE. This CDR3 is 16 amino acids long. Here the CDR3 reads CASSYRFGGRAQPQHF. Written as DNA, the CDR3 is TGTGCCAGCAGCTACCGCTTTGGAGGGCGGGCTCAGCCCCAGCATTTT.

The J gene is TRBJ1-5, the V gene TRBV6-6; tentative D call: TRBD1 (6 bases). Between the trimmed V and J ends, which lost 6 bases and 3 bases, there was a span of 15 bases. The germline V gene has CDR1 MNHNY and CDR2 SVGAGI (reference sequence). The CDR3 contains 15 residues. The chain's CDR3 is CASSKLDSSNQPQHF. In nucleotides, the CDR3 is TGTGCCAGCAGCAAACTGGACAGCTCCAATCAGCCCCAGCATTTT.

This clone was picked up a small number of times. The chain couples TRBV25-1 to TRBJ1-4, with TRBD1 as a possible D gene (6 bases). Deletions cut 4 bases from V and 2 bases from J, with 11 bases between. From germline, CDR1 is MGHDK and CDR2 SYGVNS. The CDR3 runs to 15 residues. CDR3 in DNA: TGTGCCAGCAGTGGCCACAGGGTGACTAATGAAAAACTGTTTTTT. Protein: CASSGHRVTNEKLFF.